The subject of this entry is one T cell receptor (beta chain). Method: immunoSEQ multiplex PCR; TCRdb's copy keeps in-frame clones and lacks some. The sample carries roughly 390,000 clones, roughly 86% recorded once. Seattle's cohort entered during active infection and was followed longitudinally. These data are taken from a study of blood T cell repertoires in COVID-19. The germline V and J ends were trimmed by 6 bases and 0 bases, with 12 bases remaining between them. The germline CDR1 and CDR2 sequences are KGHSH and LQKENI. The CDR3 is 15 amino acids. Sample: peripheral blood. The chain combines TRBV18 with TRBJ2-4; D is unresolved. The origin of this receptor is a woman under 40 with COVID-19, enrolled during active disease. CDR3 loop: CASSADGVAKNIQYF. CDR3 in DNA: TGTGCCAGCTCCGCAGACGGAGTAGCCAAAAACATTCAGTACTTC.